One and the same sample provided the 2 T cell receptor beta chains below, sequenced in a study of T cell repertoires in cytomegalovirus infection. One entry per CDR3 protein results from TCRdb running MiXCR on the reads. The table includes approximately 730,000 distinct CDR3 sequences, 25% to 30% detected once. No antigen is known for these receptors. This sample comprised cultured CD8+ T cells from PBMCs, obtained from culture after CMV antigen stimulation. These receptors were obtained from a human donor in good health (CMV status not recorded). Some clones in this sample may be carry-over from other donors' samples.

This chain connects TRBV6-6 to TRBJ1-6; D not certain. This CDR3 has 13 amino acids. Trimming removed 5 bases at V and 9 bases at J, with 11 bases between. In germline, CDR1 is MNHNY, CDR2 SVGAGI (reference sequence). The DNA for the CDR3 is TGTGCCAGCAGTCACCGGACGGGTTCACCCCTCCACTTT. As protein: CASSHRTGSPLHF.

This chain uses TRBV19 with TRBJ2-7; 10 bases map to TRBD1. Germline lookup yields CDR1 LNHDA and CDR2 SQIVND (reference sequence). V trimming: 9 bases; J trimming: 5 bases; junction bases outside the gene matches: 7. This CDR3 spans 13 amino acids. The chain's CDR3 is CASAGTGDHEQYF. CDR3 nucleotides: TGTGCCAGCGCCGGGACAGGGGACCACGAGCAGTACTTC.